What follows is one T cell receptor beta chain and its context. The protocol was immunoSEQ multiplex PCR, while the TCRdb copy is restricted to in-frame clones and leaves out a portion. The top ten hold 11% to 15% of the sample, which has 45,000 or so clones, 70% to 85% seen once. Trimming shortened V by 8 bases and J by 5 bases, and 10 bases separated the two germline ends. CDR1 is LNHDA and CDR2 is SQIVND in the germline V gene (reference sequence). This CDR3 contains 12 residues. This entry comes from a study of blood T cell repertoires in COVID-19. Overall study context: Material from acute and convalescent COVID-19 was sourced from the United States, Italy and Spain. From T cells, B-cell-depleted T cells, or PBMCs came the material, which was cDNA or gDNA.

Sequences were obtained from peripheral blood. This clonotype originated in a human donor in a cohort sampled during active COVID-19. The chain couples TRBV19 to TRBJ2-4; D unresolved. CDR3 bases: TGTGCCAGTTCGACAAGACAAAACATTCAGTACTTC. This encodes CASSTRQNIQYF.